Described below is a single T cell receptor (beta chain) sequence and its context. As yet, its antigen is unknown. The source of the sample is a study of CXCR3-negative and CXCR3-positive naive CD8 T cells. Study findings and constraints: Most assays were run on fresh PBMCs (CXCR3 expression partially decreased after cryopreservation). Memory, not naive, CXCR3-negative and CXCR3-positive cells differed in TRBV-TRBJ usage. TRB CDR3s of CXCR3-positive naive cells were more hydrophobic than those of CXCR3-negative naive cells.

CDR3 length equals 15 residues. Germline CDR1 is MNHEY and CDR2 is SVGEGT. The libraries of TRB cDNA were constructed through 5' RACE using UMI labels. TCRdb reanalyzed the 5' RACE reads and collapses them to one entry per CDR3 protein, without DNA. This table lists approximately 140,000 distinct CDR3 sequences. The source of this sequence is a human donor in good health. Some clones in this sample may be carry-over from other donors' samples. Sequencing input: naive CXCR3+ CD8+ T cells from blood. Subset noted: CD45RO-CCR7+CD27+CD95- naive CD8+ T cells expressing CXCR3 (TNR3+). The J gene is TRBJ2-5, the V gene TRBV6-2 or TRBV6-3; TCRdb's assignment of TRBD1 cannot be checked, as there is no DNA. This chain's CDR3 is CASSYSGQDQETQYF.